The 22 T cell receptor beta chains below come from one sample, sequenced in a study of cytomegalovirus exposure and HLA in healthy donors. The PCR contained 60 Vbeta and 13 Jbeta primers. The repertoire was sequenced with immunoSEQ multiplex PCR; TCRdb's copy has only in-frame clones and lacks some. The data contain about 140,000 clones, 73% of them singletons. The sequenced material came from PBMCs. The receptors shown here come from a human donor in good health.

The V and J genes are TRBV29-1 and TRBJ2-7; D is uncertain. V was clipped by 8 bases and J by 7 bases, with 9 bases between them. CDR1 SQVTM and CDR2 ANQGSEA come from the germline V gene. The CDR3 spans 9 residues. The CDR3 is CSPPGEQYF. In DNA form, the CDR3 reads TGCAGCCCTCCCGGGGAGCAGTACTTC.

This clone has just one count. V usage is TRBV28 and J usage is TRBJ1-4; no clear D. This CDR3 region has 14 residues. In germline, CDR1 is MDHEN, CDR2 SYDVKM. V was cut by 5 bases and J by 0 bases, with 7 bases left in between. CDR3 nucleotides: TGTGCCAGCAGTCTAGTTGCAACTAATGAAAAACTGTTTTTT. As protein: CASSLVATNEKLFF. Supplemented by reference TRBV28 and TRBJ1-4, the full variable domain reads DVKVTQSSRYLVKRTGEKVFLECVQDMDHENMFWYRQDPGLGLRLIYFSYDVKMKEKGDIPEGYSVSREKKERFSLILESASTNQTSMYLCASSLVATNEKLFFGSGTQLSVL.

The J gene is TRBJ1-1, the V gene TRBV6-5; D gene unclear. Germline V gene lookup returns CDR1 MNHEY and CDR2 SVGAGI. The CDR3 length is 13 residues. V lost 2 bases to trimming and J lost 8 bases, with 12 bases between them. Here the CDR3 DNA reads TGTGCCAGCAGTTACAGGTCAGGTAGGGAAGCTTTCTTT. Encoded protein: CASSYRSGREAFF.

The chain joins TRBV7-3 to TRBJ1-1; TRBD1 might be the D (5 bases). The CDR3 contains 13 residues. V lost 2 bases, J lost 3 bases, and 7 bases lay in between. The germline V gene encodes CDR1 SGHTA and CDR2 FQGTGA. Written as DNA, the CDR3 is TGTGCCAGCAGCTTAGGGGGGGACACTGAAGCTTTCTTT. Translating gives CASSLGGDTEAFF.

The J gene is TRBJ2-1, the V gene TRBV18; a possible D gene is TRBD2 (5 bases). V dropped 0 bases and J dropped 8 bases, with 14 bases sitting between them. Germline V gives CDR1 KGHSH, CDR2 LQKENI. This CDR3 is 15 amino acids long. The CDR3 DNA reads as TGTGCCAGCTCACCACCGCCCCCTAGCAGTGATGAGCAGTTCTTC. Protein product: CASSPPPPSSDEQFF.

The rearrangement links TRBV28 to TRBJ2-5; D might be TRBD2 (5 bases). Germline values: CDR1 MDHEN, CDR2 SYDVKM. The V and J ends lost 5 bases and 9 bases respectively, with 22 bases between them. This CDR3 has 15 residues. The CDR3 protein is CASSPPGVDGRAQYF. The CDR3 DNA is TGTGCCAGCAGTCCCCCCGGGGTCGATGGACGGGCCCAGTACTTC.

Regarding this clone: At one end the junction does not follow the germline gene, possibly because of a read error. The CDR3 here is CASSPNRNNRPQHF. The CDR3 bases are TGTGCCAGTAGTCCAAACAGAAACAATCGGCCCCAGCATTTT. V gene TRBV19 combines with J gene TRBJ1-5; D is undetermined. The V gene's germline CDR1 is LNHDA and CDR2 SQIVND (reference sequence). The length of the CDR3 is 14 residues.

The V and J genes are TRBV29-1 and TRBJ2-5, with 8 positions matching TRBD1. This CDR3 spans 13 amino acids. Per germline, CDR1 SQVTM and CDR2 ANQGSEA. As DNA, the CDR3 is TGCACAGCAAGAACAGGGGGAATAGAGACCCAGTACTTC. Residues: CTARTGGIETQYF. The variable domain in full, completed from reference TRBV29-1 and TRBJ2-5, reads SAVISQKPSRDICQRGTSLTIQCQVDSQVTMMFWYRQQPGQSLTLIATANQGSEATYESGFVIDKFPISRPNLTFSTLTVSNMSPEDSSIYLCTARTGGIETQYFGPGTRLLVL.

The chain has TRBV7-9 and TRBJ1-4; D possibly corresponds to TRBD1 (5 bases). Germline V gene lookup returns CDR1 SEHNR and CDR2 FQNEAQ (reference sequence). Trimming took off 1 base at V and 8 bases at J, with 8 bases between the two ends. This CDR3 contains 13 residues. The CDR3 spells CASSLEGIEKLFF. The CDR3 nucleotides are TGTGCCAGCAGCTTAGAGGGGATCGAAAAACTGTTTTTT.

This clone has more than one count but fewer than ten. This chain connects TRBV5-1 to TRBJ1-5; 7 bases agree with TRBD1. CDR1 and CDR2 (germline): SGHRS, YFSETQ. Trimming at V came to 4 bases and at J to 4 bases, leaving 2 bases not matched to a gene. The CDR3 is 13 residues long. Here the CDR3 DNA reads TGCGCCAGCAGCCCGGGACAGAATCAGCCCCAGCATTTT. It codes for CASSPGQNQPQHF.

The gene calls are TRBV6-1 and TRBJ1-2, with D tentatively TRBD1 (5 bases). The length of the CDR3 is 14 residues. V dropped 3 bases and J dropped 0 bases, with 8 bases sitting between them. Germline CDR1 and CDR2: MNHNS and SASEGT. The CDR3 DNA reads as TGTGCCAGCAGTGACCTACAGGCTAACTATGGCTACACCTTC. It encodes CASSDLQANYGYTF.

The genes are TRBV19 and TRBJ2-2; TRBD1 is a possible D gene (5 bases). The ends were cut back, 7 bases at V and 3 bases at J, with 12 bases in the middle. Germline loops: CDR1 LNHDA, CDR2 SQIVND (reference sequence). The CDR3 is 14 residues long. The CDR3 region is CASTKQGYTGELFF. CDR3 bases: TGTGCCAGTACCAAGCAGGGCTACACCGGGGAGCTGTTTTTT.

This chain connects TRBV6-1 to TRBJ1-1; tentative D call: TRBD1 (6 bases). CDR1 is MNHNS, CDR2 SASEGT, per germline. The CDR3 sequence is 14 residues long. V shed 4 bases and J shed 4 bases, with 13 bases lying between them. The CDR3 loop reads CASSVRGLITEAFF. As DNA, the CDR3 is TGTGCCAGCAGTGTCAGGGGTTTGATCACTGAAGCTTTCTTT.

The chain carries TRBV6-5 and TRBJ2-1; D is perhaps TRBD2 (6 bases). CDR3 length: 16 residues. The germline V gene has CDR1 MNHEY and CDR2 SVGAGI. The V and J ends lost 3 bases and 0 bases respectively, with 12 bases between them. Written as DNA, the CDR3 is TGTGCCAGCAGTTATACGGGGGTGACCTCCTACAATGAGCAGTTCTTC. Amino acids: CASSYTGVTSYNEQFF.

The rearrangement links TRBV5-1 to TRBJ1-2; D gene uncertain. Trimming took 0 bases from V and 5 from J, leaving 11 bases between them. CDR1 is SGHRS and CDR2 is YFSETQ in the germline V gene. The CDR3 is made up of 14 amino acids. CDR3 in DNA: TGCGCCAGCAGCTTGGAGTTGAGGGTTTATGGCTACACCTTC. Translation gives CASSLELRVYGYTF.

The count of this clone is one. The chain employs TRBV5-1 and TRBJ1-1; 8 bases are shared with TRBD1. The CDR3 runs 14 residues. CDR1 is SGHRS and CDR2 is YFSETQ in the germline V gene. V shed 4 bases and J 2 bases; nucleotides not matched to a gene: 4. The CDR3 spells CASSTGQGNTEAFF. CDR3 bases: TGCGCCAGCAGCACCGGACAGGGCAACACTGAAGCTTTCTTT.

V usage is TRBV19 and J usage is TRBJ1-4; 7 bases agree with TRBD1. Looked up from germline, CDR1 is LNHDA and CDR2 is SQIVND (reference sequence). Trimming cost V 11 bases and J 8 bases; bases outside gene matches: 5. The CDR3 extends over 11 amino acids. The CDR3 is CAPVDREKLFF. CDR3 bases: TGTGCCCCCGTGGACAGGGAAAAACTGTTTTTT.

V and J are TRBV6-1 and TRBJ1-1, with 8 bases fitting TRBD1. Trimming cost V 2 bases and J 3 bases; bases outside gene matches: 2. Germline V gene sequence: CDR1 MNHNS, CDR2 SASEGT. This CDR3 region has 14 residues. The CDR3 nucleotides are TGTGCCAGCAGTGAACTACAGGGGGACACTGAAGCTTTCTTT. Residues: CASSELQGDTEAFF.

In its sample, this clone was seen once. The V gene is TRBV4-1, the J gene TRBJ2-1; TRBD2 matches 7 bases. The CDR3 covers 14 residues. Trimming took 7 bases from V and 2 from J; bases not matched to a gene: 5. The germline V gene encodes CDR1 MGHRA and CDR2 YSYEKL. This CDR3 reads CASKTGTTYNEQFF. CDR3 bases: TGCGCCAGCAAAACCGGGACTACCTACAATGAGCAGTTCTTC.

The chain links TRBV5-4 to TRBJ2-1; 8 bases are shared with TRBD2. V lost 4 bases, J lost 6 bases, and 3 bases stayed unmatched. This CDR3 is 13 amino acids long. Germline V lookup: CDR1 SGHNT, CDR2 YYREEE (reference sequence). CDR3 nucleotide sequence: TGTGCCAGCAGCCGGGGGGGCCTCAATGAGCAGTTCTTC. Residues: CASSRGGLNEQFF. The whole variable domain, remainder taken from reference TRBV5-4 and TRBJ2-1, is ETGVTQSPTHLIKTRGQQVTLRCSSQSGHNTVSWYQQALGQGPQFIFQYYREEENGRGNFPPRFSGLQFPNYSSELNVNALELDDSALYLCASSRGGLNEQFFGPGTRLTVL.

The chain uses TRBV28 and TRBJ2-7; TRBD1 agrees at 7 bases. The CDR3 extends over 14 amino acids. After removal of 3 bases from V and 2 bases from J, the junction contained 4 bases not matched to a gene. Germline CDR1 MDHEN, CDR2 SYDVKM. The CDR3 nucleotides are TGTGCCAGCAGTTTTCAGGGGGTGACCTACGAGCAGTACTTC. This codes for CASSFQGVTYEQYF.

This clone showed up just a few times. CDR3 sequence: CASSFGTDNSPLHF. For the CDR3, the DNA is TGTGCCAGCAGTTTTGGGACAGATAATTCACCCCTCCACTTT. The genes are TRBV6-5 and TRBJ1-6, with 7 bases fitting TRBD1. CDR1 is MNHEY, CDR2 SVGAGI, per germline. This CDR3 has 14 amino acids. Unmatched junction bases numbered 2, after V lost 4 bases and J lost 5 bases.